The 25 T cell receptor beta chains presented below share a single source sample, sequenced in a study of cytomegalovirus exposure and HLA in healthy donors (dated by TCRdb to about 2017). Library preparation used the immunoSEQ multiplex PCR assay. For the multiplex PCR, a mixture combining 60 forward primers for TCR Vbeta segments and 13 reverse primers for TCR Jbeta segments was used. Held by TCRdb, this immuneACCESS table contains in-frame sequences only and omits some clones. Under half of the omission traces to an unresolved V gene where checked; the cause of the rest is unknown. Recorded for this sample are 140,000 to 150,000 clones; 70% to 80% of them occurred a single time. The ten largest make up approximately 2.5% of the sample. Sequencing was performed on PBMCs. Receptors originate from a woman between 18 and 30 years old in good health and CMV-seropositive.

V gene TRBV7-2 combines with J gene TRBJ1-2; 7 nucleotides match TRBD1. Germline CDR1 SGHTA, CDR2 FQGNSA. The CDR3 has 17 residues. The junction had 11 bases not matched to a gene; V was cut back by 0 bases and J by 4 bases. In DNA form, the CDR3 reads TGTGCCAGCAGCTTAGCCGCTGTTCCAGGGGGGCCCTATGGCTACACCTTC. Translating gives CASSLAAVPGGPYGYTF.

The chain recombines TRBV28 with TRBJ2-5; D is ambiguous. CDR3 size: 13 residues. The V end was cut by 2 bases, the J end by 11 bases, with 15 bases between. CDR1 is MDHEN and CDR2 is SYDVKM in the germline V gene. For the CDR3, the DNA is TGTGCCAGCAGTTTACTCAACCCCTTAGAGCAGTACTTC. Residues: CASSLLNPLEQYF.

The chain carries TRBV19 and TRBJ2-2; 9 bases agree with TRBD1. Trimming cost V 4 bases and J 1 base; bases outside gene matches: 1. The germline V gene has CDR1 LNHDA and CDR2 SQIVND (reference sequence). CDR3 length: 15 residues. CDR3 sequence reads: CASSRGQGNTGELFF. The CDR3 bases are TGTGCCAGTAGTAGGGGACAGGGGAACACCGGGGAGCTGTTTTTT. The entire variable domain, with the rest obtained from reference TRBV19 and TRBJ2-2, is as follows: DGGITQSPKYLFRKEGQNVTLSCEQNLNHDAMYWYRQDPGQGLRLIYYSQIVNDFQKGDIAEGYSVSREKKESFPLTVTSAQKNPTAFYLCASSRGQGNTGELFFGEGSRLTVL.

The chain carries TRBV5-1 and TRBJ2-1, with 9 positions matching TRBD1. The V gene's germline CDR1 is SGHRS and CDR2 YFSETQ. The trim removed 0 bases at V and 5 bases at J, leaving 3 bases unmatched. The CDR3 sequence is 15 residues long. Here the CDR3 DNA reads TGCGCCAGCAGCTTGGGGGACAGGGATAACAATGAGCAGTTCTTC. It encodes CASSLGDRDNNEQFF.

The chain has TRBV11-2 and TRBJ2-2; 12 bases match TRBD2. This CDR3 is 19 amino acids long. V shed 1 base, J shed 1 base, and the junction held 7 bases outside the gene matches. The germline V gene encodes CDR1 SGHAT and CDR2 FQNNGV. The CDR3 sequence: CASSLVGLAGGMNTGELFF. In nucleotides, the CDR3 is TGTGCCAGCAGCTTAGTGGGCCTAGCGGGGGGGATGAACACCGGGGAGCTGTTTTTT.

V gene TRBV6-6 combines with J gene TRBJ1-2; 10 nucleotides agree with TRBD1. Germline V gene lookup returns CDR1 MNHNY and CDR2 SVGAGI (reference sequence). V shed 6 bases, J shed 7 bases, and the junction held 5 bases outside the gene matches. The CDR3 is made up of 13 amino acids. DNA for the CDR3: TGTGCCAGCAGCGGACAGGGGGAAGGTGGCTACACCTTC. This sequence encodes CASSGQGEGGYTF.

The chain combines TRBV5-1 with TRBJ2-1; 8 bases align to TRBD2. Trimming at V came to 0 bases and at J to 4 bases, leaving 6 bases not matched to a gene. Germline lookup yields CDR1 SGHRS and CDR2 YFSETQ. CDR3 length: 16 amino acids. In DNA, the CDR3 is TGCGCCAGCAGCTTGGGTTGGCGGGGGGTATACAATGAGCAGTTCTTC. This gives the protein CASSLGWRGVYNEQFF. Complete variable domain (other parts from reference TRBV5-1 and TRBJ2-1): KAGVTQTPRYLIKTRGQQVTLSCSPISGHRSVSWYQQTPGQGLQFLFEYFSETQRNKGNFPGRFSGRQFSNSRSEMNVSTLELGDSALYLCASSLGWRGVYNEQFFGPGTRLTVL.

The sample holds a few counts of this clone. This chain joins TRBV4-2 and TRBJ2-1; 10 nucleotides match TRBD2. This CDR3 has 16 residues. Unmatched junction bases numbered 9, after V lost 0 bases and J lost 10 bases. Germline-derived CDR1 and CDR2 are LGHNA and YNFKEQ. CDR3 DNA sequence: TGTGCCAGCAGCCAAGATTTGGCTAGCGGGAGACGGGAGCAGTTCTTC. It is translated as CASSQDLASGRREQFF.

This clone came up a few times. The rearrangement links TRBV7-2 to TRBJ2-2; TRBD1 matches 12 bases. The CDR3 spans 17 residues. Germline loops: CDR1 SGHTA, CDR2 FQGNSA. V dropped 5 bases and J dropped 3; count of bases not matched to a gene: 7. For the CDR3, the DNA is TGTGCCAGCAGCCTCGTCGGGACAGGGGGCTACACCGGGGAGCTGTTTTTT. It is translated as CASSLVGTGGYTGELFF. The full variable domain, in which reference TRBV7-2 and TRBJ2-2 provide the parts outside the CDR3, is GAGVSQSPSNKVTEKGKDVELRCDPISGHTALYWYRQSLGQGLEFLIYFQGNSAPDKSGLPSDRFSAERTGGSVSTLTIQRTQQEDSAVYLCASSLVGTGGYTGELFFGEGSRLTVL.

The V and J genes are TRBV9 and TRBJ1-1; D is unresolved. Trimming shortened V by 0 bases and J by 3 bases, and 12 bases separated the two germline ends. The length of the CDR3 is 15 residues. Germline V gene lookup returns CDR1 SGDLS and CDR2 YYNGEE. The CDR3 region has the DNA TGTGCCAGCAGCGTAGTTGGAGGCCCCGACACTGAAGCTTTCTTT. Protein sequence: CASSVVGGPDTEAFF. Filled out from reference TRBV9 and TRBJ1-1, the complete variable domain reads DSGVTQTPKHLITATGQRVTLRCSPRSGDLSVYWYQQSLDQGLQFLIQYYNGEERAKGNILERFSAQQFPDLHSELNLSSLELGDSALYFCASSVVGGPDTEAFFGQGTRLTVV.

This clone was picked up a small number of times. CDR3: CASSGWGLPLHF. DNA of the CDR3: TGTGCCTCATCAGGGTGGGGGCTCCCCCTCCACTTT. The gene calls are TRBV7-9 and TRBJ1-6; TRBD1 is a possible D gene (6 bases). The CDR3 has 12 amino acids. Germline V gives CDR1 SEHNR, CDR2 FQNEAQ (reference sequence). The ends were cut back, 11 bases at V and 13 bases at J, with 18 bases in the middle.

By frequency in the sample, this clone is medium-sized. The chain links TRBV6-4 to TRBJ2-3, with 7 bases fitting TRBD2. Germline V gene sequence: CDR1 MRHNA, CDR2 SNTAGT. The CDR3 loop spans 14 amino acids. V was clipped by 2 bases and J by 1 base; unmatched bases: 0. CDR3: CASSDAGGTDTQYF. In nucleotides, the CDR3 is TGTGCCAGCAGTGACGCGGGGGGCACAGATACGCAGTATTTT.

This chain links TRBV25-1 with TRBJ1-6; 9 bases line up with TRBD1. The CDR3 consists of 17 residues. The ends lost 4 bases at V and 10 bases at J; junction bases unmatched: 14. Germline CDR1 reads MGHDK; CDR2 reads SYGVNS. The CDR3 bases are TGTGCCAGCAGTGGGGGGACAGGGAGGAGGCTTTTCTCACCCCTCCACTTT. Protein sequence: CASSGGTGRRLFSPLHF.

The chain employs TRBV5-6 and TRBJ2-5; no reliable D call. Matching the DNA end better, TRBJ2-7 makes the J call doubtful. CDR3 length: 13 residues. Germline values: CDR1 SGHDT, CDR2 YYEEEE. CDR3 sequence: CASSIYRATEQYF. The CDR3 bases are TGTGCCAGCAGCATTTACAGAGCTACCGAGCAGTACTTC.

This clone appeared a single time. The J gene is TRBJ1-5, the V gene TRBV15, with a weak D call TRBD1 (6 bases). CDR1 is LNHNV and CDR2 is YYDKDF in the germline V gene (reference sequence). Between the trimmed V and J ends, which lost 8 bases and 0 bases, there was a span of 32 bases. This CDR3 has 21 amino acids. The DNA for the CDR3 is TGTGCCACCCGGGGGGCGTCTGTCTCGGGAAGGGGAGGGTATAGCAATCAGCCCCAGCATTTT. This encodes CATRGASVSGRGGYSNQPQHF.

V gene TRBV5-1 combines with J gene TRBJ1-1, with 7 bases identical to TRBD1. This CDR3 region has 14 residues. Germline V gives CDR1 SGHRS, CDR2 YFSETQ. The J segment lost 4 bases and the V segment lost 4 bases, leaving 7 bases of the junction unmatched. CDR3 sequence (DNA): TGCGCCAGCAGCCTAACAGGGGTTTCCACTGAAGCTTTCTTT. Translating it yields CASSLTGVSTEAFF.

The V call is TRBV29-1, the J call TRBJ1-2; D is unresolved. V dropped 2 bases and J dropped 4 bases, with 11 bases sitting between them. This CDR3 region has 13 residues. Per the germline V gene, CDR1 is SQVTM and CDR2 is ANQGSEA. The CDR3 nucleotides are TGCAGCGTTGAACTTACAGATTTCTATGGCTACACCTTC. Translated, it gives CSVELTDFYGYTF.

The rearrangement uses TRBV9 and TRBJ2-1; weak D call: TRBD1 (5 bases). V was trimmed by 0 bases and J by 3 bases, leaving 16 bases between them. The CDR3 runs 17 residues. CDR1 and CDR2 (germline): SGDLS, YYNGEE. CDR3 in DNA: TGTGCCAGCAGCGTAGCTGACAGATCTTTACTCTACAATGAGCAGTTCTTC. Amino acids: CASSVADRSLLYNEQFF.

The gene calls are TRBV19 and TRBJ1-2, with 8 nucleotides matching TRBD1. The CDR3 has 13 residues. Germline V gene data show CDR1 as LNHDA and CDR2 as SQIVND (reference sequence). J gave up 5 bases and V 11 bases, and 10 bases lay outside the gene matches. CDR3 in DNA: TGTGCCGCAGACGACAGGGGTCGGTATGGCTACACCTTC. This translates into CAADDRGRYGYTF.

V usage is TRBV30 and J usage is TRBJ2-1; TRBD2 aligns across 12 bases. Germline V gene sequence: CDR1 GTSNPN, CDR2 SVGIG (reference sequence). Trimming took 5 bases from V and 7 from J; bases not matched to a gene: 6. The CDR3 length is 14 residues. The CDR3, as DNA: TGTGCCTGGCGTCTAGCGGGGGGGCAAAATGAGCAGTTCTTC. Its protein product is CAWRLAGGQNEQFF.

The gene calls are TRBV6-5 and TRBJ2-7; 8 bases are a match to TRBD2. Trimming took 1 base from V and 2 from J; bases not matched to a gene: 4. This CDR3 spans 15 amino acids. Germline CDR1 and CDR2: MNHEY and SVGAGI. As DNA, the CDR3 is TGTGCCAGCAGTTACTGGCGGGGGGTAGCCTACGAGCAGTACTTC. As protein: CASSYWRGVAYEQYF.

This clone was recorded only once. The DNA for the CDR3 is TGCGCCAGCAGCCAAGGCGACAGAGTGAACACTGAAGCTTTCTTT. Protein product: CASSQGDRVNTEAFF. The chain links TRBV4-1 to TRBJ1-1; a weak D match, TRBD1 (5 bases). The CDR3 loop spans 15 amino acids. Between the trimmed V and J ends, which lost 1 base and 0 bases, there was a span of 9 bases. Per the germline V gene, CDR1 is MGHRA and CDR2 is YSYEKL.

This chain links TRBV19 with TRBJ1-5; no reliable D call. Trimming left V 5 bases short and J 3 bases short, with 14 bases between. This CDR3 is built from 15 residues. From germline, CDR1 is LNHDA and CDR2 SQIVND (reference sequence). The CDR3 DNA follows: TGTGCCAGTAGTCCACCGACTTTGTACAATCAGCCCCAGCATTTT. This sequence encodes CASSPPTLYNQPQHF.

The CDR3 spells CASSMTRDTGELFF. As DNA, the CDR3 is TGTGCCAGCAGCATGACTAGAGACACCGGGGAGCTGTTTTTT. V and J are TRBV7-6 and TRBJ2-2; possibly TRBD2 for D (6 bases). The CDR3 length is 14 residues. Trimming stripped 5 bases from V and 3 bases from J, with 10 bases between. Per the germline V gene, CDR1 is SGHVS and CDR2 is FNYEAQ.

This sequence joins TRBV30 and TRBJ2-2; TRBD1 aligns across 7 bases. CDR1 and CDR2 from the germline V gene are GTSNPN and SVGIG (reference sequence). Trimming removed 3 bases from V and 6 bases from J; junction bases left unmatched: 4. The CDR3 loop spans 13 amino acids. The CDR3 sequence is CAWRTGKPGELFF. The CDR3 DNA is TGTGCCTGGAGGACAGGGAAACCCGGGGAGCTGTTTTTT. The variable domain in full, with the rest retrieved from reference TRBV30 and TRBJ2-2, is SQTIHQWPATLVQPVGSPLSLECTVEGTSNPNLYWYRQAAGRGLQLLFYSVGIGQISSEVPQNLSASRPQDRQFILSSKKLLLSDSGFYLCAWRTGKPGELFFGEGSRLTVL.